The entry that follows covers one T cell receptor (beta chain) sequence. Authors' analysis steps: Reference gene primers were amplified, and this amplification served to estimate nucleated cell counts. The method was immunoSEQ multiplex PCR; TCRdb's version includes in-frame clones alone and lacks a portion of them. The V and J calls and the clone size are those of that table, but D and trimming were determined from the DNA. The sample lists about 140,000 clones, around 90% occurring once. The entry originates in a study of blood T cell repertoires in COVID-19. Study-wide context: Samples came from the United States, Italy and Spain, spanning acute and convalescent COVID-19.

The sequenced sample consisted of peripheral blood. The sequence was collected from a woman between 45 and 60 years old with acute or convalescent COVID-19.

The CDR3 DNA reads TGCAGCGTTGAGCCACAGGCCTACAATGAGCAGTTCTTC. Translating gives CSVEPQAYNEQFF. The chain employs TRBV29-1 and TRBJ2-1; perhaps TRBD1 as D (5 bases). Trimming took off 3 bases at V and 2 bases at J, with 8 bases between the two ends. Per the germline V gene, CDR1 is SQVTM and CDR2 is ANQGSEA. CDR3 length: 13 residues.